The clone carrying this T cell receptor beta chain was seen more than once but under ten times. Its antigen remains unknown. Samples came from axillary lymph nodes draining the breast cancer. This sample stems from a study of breast tumors, draining lymph nodes, adjacent tissues. V dropped 5 bases and J dropped 1 base, with 8 bases sitting between them. The CDR3 is 13 amino acids. Germline lookup yields CDR1 LNHDA and CDR2 SQIVND (reference sequence). Study-wide results and caveats: Tumor TCR diversity was below lymph nodes but above nontumor tissue. The data were judged consistent with most tumor T cells coming from lymph node and expanding in tumor. Data only fit, rather than demonstrated, lymph node origin of most tumor T cells. Tumor and nontumor repertoires were significantly more similar in luminal-like than in basal-like breast cancer.

TCRdb itself ran the multiplex PCR reads through MiXCR, one entry per CDR3 protein. The table has more than 80,000 distinct CDR3 sequences, more than 25% seen once. The sequence was obtained from a female donor with breast cancer. Some clones in this sample may be carry-over from other donors' samples. V is TRBV19 and J is TRBJ1-1, with D perhaps TRBD1 (6 bases). Sequencing used axillary lymph node tissue. CDR3 DNA sequence: TGTGCCAGTAGTTGGGGGCAGAACACTGAAGCTTTCTTT. Residues: CASSWGQNTEAFF. Drawing the rest from reference TRBV19 and TRBJ1-1, the complete variable domain is DGGITQSPKYLFRKEGQNVTLSCEQNLNHDAMYWYRQDPGQGLRLIYYSQIVNDFQKGDIAEGYSVSREKKESFPLTVTSAQKNPTAFYLCASSWGQNTEAFFGQGTRLTVV.